This T cell receptor beta chain derives from a study of blood T cell repertoires in COVID-19. Background on the study: PBMCs, B-cell-depleted T cells, or T cells were the source of the cDNA or gDNA that made up the material.

In the source study's methods: Counts of nucleated cells, estimated from reference gene primer amplification, were obtained. The method was immunoSEQ multiplex PCR; TCRdb's version includes in-frame clones alone and lacks a portion of them. That table supplies the V and J calls and clone size; D and trimming were determined from the DNA. The table has about 210,000 clones, around 85% seen once. The sequencing sample was made of peripheral blood. The source of this sequence is a man aged 55 to 70 with COVID-19, enrolled during active disease.

For the CDR3, the DNA is TGTGCCAGCAGCCTTACGTCGACAGGGGGACACACTGAAGCTTTCTTT. Translating it yields CASSLTSTGGHTEAFF. The V and J genes are TRBV3-1 (or the pseudogene TRBV3-2) and TRBJ1-1, with 9 positions matching TRBD1. Germline-derived CDR1 and CDR2 are LGHDT and YNNKEL (reference sequence). The trim removed 4 bases at V and 3 bases at J, leaving 9 bases unmatched. The CDR3 runs 16 residues.